This is a list of T cell receptor beta chains from one sample in a study of blood T cell repertoires in COVID-19. Profiling relied on immunoSEQ multiplex PCR, and the TCRdb table lists in-frame clones only, not all of them. The table lists just under 150,000 clones, about 80% of them singletons. The sequencing input was peripheral blood. The receptors come from a human donor in a cohort sampled during active COVID-19. Each CDR3 is given with its conserved first and last residue. The D gene is left open where the match is weak. Clone sizes are given selectively: once, few, many, or a class where the clone is expanded.

D gene: -; V gene: TRBV4-2; clone size: -; J gene: TRBJ1-5; CDR3 DNA: TGTGCCAGCAGCCAGGACAGTTCCAATCAGCCCCAGCATTTT; CDR3 protein: CASSQDSSNQPQHF
D gene: TRBD2; V gene: TRBV2; clone size: -; J gene: TRBJ2-3; CDR3 DNA: TGTGCCAGCAGCTGGCGAACTGGAGCGGGGAGCACAGATACGCAGTATTTT; CDR3 protein: CASSWRTGAGSTDTQYF
D gene: TRBD1; V gene: TRBV2; clone size: -; J gene: TRBJ2-2; CDR3 DNA: TGTGCCAGCAGCGACTACGGTACAGGGGGAGGCGGGGAGCTGTTTTTT; CDR3 protein: CASSDYGTGGGGELFF
D gene: -; V gene: TRBV5-1; clone size: -; J gene: TRBJ2-2; CDR3 DNA: TGCGCCAGCAGCCTACAGCCGACAGAGAACACCGGGGAGCTGTTTTTT; CDR3 protein: CASSLQPTENTGELFF
D gene: -; V gene: TRBV7-9; clone size: -; J gene: TRBJ2-5; CDR3 DNA: TGTGCCAGCAGCTTAGCGATCAGGGAAGAGACCCAGTACTTC; CDR3 protein: CASSLAIREETQYF
D gene: -; V gene: TRBV4-2; clone size: -; J gene: TRBJ2-2; CDR3 DNA: TGTGCCAGCAGCCAAGAGCGGGGTGTCGGGGAGCTGTTTTTT; CDR3 protein: CASSQERGVGELFF
D gene: TRBD1; V gene: TRBV6-5; clone size: -; J gene: TRBJ1-1; CDR3 DNA: TGTGCCAGCAGTTCAGGGGACAGGGTCACTGAAGCTTTCTTT; CDR3 protein: CASSSGDRVTEAFF
D gene: -; V gene: TRBV6-5; clone size: -; J gene: TRBJ1-2; CDR3 DNA: TGTGCCAGCAGCTTTTACTCGACAGGCTATGGCTACACCTTC; CDR3 protein: CASSFYSTGYGYTF
D gene: -; V gene: TRBV27; clone size: -; J gene: TRBJ2-5; CDR3 DNA: TGTGCCAGCAGCCTACAGCTTGGAGAGACCCAGTACTTC; CDR3 protein: CASSLQLGETQYF
D gene: TRBD1; V gene: TRBV7-3; clone size: -; J gene: TRBJ1-2; CDR3 DNA: TGTGCCAGCAGCTTAAGGGGACAGGGTTATGATGGCTACACCTTC; CDR3 protein: CASSLRGQGYDGYTF
D gene: -; V gene: TRBV15; clone size: -; J gene: TRBJ1-2; CDR3 DNA: TGTGCCACCAGCAGAGATTTCGCGGGGGATGATGGCTACACCTTC; CDR3 protein: CATSRDFAGDDGYTF
D gene: TRBD2; V gene: TRBV10-3; clone size: once; J gene: TRBJ2-7; CDR3 DNA: TGTGCCATCAGTTTAGCGGGGGGGGTCGAGCAGTACTTC; CDR3 protein: CAISLAGGVEQYF
D gene: -; V gene: TRBV29-1; clone size: -; J gene: TRBJ2-1; CDR3 DNA: TGCAGCGTCCCTACTGGGGGGTATCAGCAGTTCTTC; CDR3 protein: CSVPTGGYQQFF
D gene: TRBD2; V gene: TRBV5-1; clone size: -; J gene: TRBJ2-3; CDR3 DNA: TGCGCCAGCAGCTTGGGGACTAGCGGGAGTGCAGATACGCAGTATTTT; CDR3 protein: CASSLGTSGSADTQYF
D gene: TRBD1; V gene: TRBV10-3; clone size: -; J gene: TRBJ1-4; CDR3 DNA: TGTGCCATCAGGGGGACAGGGATAAATGAAAAACTGTTTTTT; CDR3 protein: CAIRGTGINEKLFF
D gene: TRBD2; V gene: TRBV19; clone size: -; J gene: TRBJ2-4; CDR3 DNA: TGTGCCAGTAGTATAGGACCTAGCGGGGGGGGAAACATTCAGTACTTC; CDR3 protein: CASSIGPSGGGNIQYF
D gene: TRBD2; V gene: TRBV18; clone size: -; J gene: TRBJ2-3; CDR3 DNA: TGTGCCAGCTCACAGCGGGACACAGATACGCAGTATTTT; CDR3 protein: CASSQRDTDTQYF
D gene: -; V gene: TRBV6-1; clone size: -; J gene: TRBJ1-1; CDR3 DNA: TGTGCCAGCAGTGAACCAACAGGGTACGCTGAAGCTTTCTTT; CDR3 protein: CASSEPTGYAEAFF
D gene: -; V gene: TRBV9; clone size: -; J gene: TRBJ1-1; CDR3 DNA: TGTGCCAGCAGCGTAGTCCTGATGAGGAAAAGGAACACTGAAGCTTTCTTT; CDR3 protein: CASSVVLMRKRNTEAFF
D gene: -; V gene: TRBV2; clone size: -; J gene: TRBJ1-1; CDR3 DNA: TGTGCCAGCGGCACCCCGGGGAACACTGAAGCTTTCTTT; CDR3 protein: CASGTPGNTEAFF
D gene: -; V gene: TRBV5-4; clone size: -; J gene: TRBJ2-5; CDR3 DNA: TGTGCCAGCAGCGCCCCTAGGGAGACCCAGTACTTC; CDR3 protein: CASSAPRETQYF
D gene: -; V gene: TRBV9; clone size: once; J gene: TRBJ1-2; CDR3 DNA: TGTGCCAGCAGCGTATCAGGGGCTAACTATGGCTACACCTTC; CDR3 protein: CASSVSGANYGYTF
D gene: TRBD2; V gene: TRBV2; clone size: -; J gene: TRBJ2-5; CDR3 DNA: TGTGCCAGTAGTGGGTTCAGGGAGGGGGAGACCCAGTACTTC; CDR3 protein: CASSGFREGETQYF
D gene: -; V gene: TRBV21-1; clone size: few; J gene: TRBJ1-5; CDR3 DNA: TGTGCCAGCAGCAGGGCGCATCAGCCCCAGCATTTT; CDR3 protein: CASSRAHQPQHF
D gene: TRBD1; V gene: TRBV2; clone size: many; J gene: TRBJ1-4; CDR3 DNA: TGTGCCAGCAGTCCACAGGGGCTCAATGAAAAACTGTTTTTT; CDR3 protein: CASSPQGLNEKLFF
D gene: TRBD2; V gene: TRBV7-8; clone size: few; J gene: TRBJ2-1; CDR3 DNA: TGTGCCAGCAGCCCACGGACTAGCGGGAGTTTTTCCTACAATGAGCAGTTCTTC; CDR3 protein: CASSPRTSGSFSYNEQFF
D gene: TRBD2; V gene: TRBV24-1; clone size: -; J gene: TRBJ2-1; CDR3 DNA: TGTGCCACCAGTGATTCCGCCGGGACTACCTACAATGAGCAGTTCTTC; CDR3 protein: CATSDSAGTTYNEQFF
D gene: -; V gene: TRBV2; clone size: once; J gene: TRBJ2-2; CDR3 DNA: TGTGCCAGCAGTGAGGGGCATCGGTTAACCGGGGAGCTGTTTTTT; CDR3 protein: CASSEGHRLTGELFF
D gene: -; V gene: TRBV20-1; clone size: -; J gene: TRBJ2-3; CDR3 DNA: TGCAGTGCTAAGGGGTTAGATACGCAGTATTTT; CDR3 protein: CSAKGLDTQYF
D gene: TRBD2; V gene: TRBV28; clone size: once; J gene: TRBJ2-1; CDR3 DNA: TGTGCCAGCAGCCCCGGTGGACTAGCGGGGTATGAGCAGTTCTTC; CDR3 protein: CASSPGGLAGYEQFF
D gene: TRBD1; V gene: TRBV6-6; clone size: few; J gene: TRBJ1-5; CDR3 DNA: TGTGCCAGCAGGGGACAGCTCCTCCTCTATGGGCCCCAGCATTTT; CDR3 protein: CASRGQLLLYGPQHF
D gene: -; V gene: TRBV3-1/TRBV3-2; clone size: -; J gene: TRBJ1-1; CDR3 DNA: TGTGCCAGCAGCCAAGACCCCCGGGGGGGGGTTTCGTTTGAAGCTTTCTTT; CDR3 protein: CASSQDPRGGVSFEAFF
D gene: -; V gene: TRBV7-2; clone size: -; J gene: TRBJ1-6; CDR3 DNA: TGTGCCAGCAGCTTAGTCGAGGGCCCACGGCATTCACCCCTCCACTTT; CDR3 protein: CASSLVEGPRHSPLHF
D gene: TRBD1; V gene: TRBV18; clone size: few; J gene: TRBJ2-3; CDR3 DNA: TGTGCCAGCTCACACCGGGACAGGGGTACAGATACGCAGTATTTT; CDR3 protein: CASSHRDRGTDTQYF
D gene: -; V gene: TRBV19; clone size: -; J gene: TRBJ2-3; CDR3 DNA: TGTGCCAGTAGTGCTATATCCGGCACAGATACGCAGTATTTT; CDR3 protein: CASSAISGTDTQYF
D gene: -; V gene: TRBV29-1; clone size: -; J gene: TRBJ1-1; CDR3 DNA: TGCAGCGTTGAAGGGGGCAGCAACACTGAAGCTTTCTTT; CDR3 protein: CSVEGGSNTEAFF
D gene: -; V gene: TRBV5-1; clone size: -; J gene: TRBJ2-1; CDR3 DNA: TGCGCCAGCAGCCCATCCCCGCATAGGAGCTCCTACAATGAGCAGTTCTTC; CDR3 protein: CASSPSPHRSSYNEQFF
D gene: -; V gene: TRBV6-1; clone size: -; J gene: TRBJ1-2; CDR3 DNA: TGTGCCAGCAGTGAAGCGCGGGCATCCTATGGCTACACCTTC; CDR3 protein: CASSEARASYGYTF
D gene: -; V gene: TRBV28; clone size: -; J gene: TRBJ2-1; CDR3 DNA: TGTGCCAGCAGTTCCCCCCGCGTTAATGCAGAGCAGTTCTTC; CDR3 protein: CASSSPRVNAEQFF
D gene: -; V gene: TRBV7-9; clone size: few; J gene: TRBJ1-2; CDR3 DNA: TGTGCCAGCAGCCGAATTATAGAAGTCTATGGCTACACCTTC; CDR3 protein: CASSRIIEVYGYTF
D gene: -; V gene: TRBV12-3/TRBV12-4; clone size: -; J gene: TRBJ2-1; CDR3 DNA: TGTGCCAGCAGAGGAGGGCTCTACAATGAGCAGTTCTTC; CDR3 protein: CASRGGLYNEQFF
D gene: -; V gene: TRBV7-2; clone size: -; J gene: TRBJ1-1; CDR3 DNA: TGTGCCAGCAGCTTATCAGGGGCCCTGAACACTGAAGCTTTCTTT; CDR3 protein: CASSLSGALNTEAFF
D gene: TRBD1; V gene: TRBV2; clone size: -; J gene: TRBJ1-3; CDR3 DNA: TGTGCCAGCAGGTGGGGGACAGGGGGTTCTGGAAACACCATATATTTT; CDR3 protein: CASRWGTGGSGNTIYF
D gene: TRBD1; V gene: TRBV18; clone size: -; J gene: TRBJ2-6; CDR3 DNA: TGTGCCAGCTCACCACGCTCAGGGACAGGGGGCTCTGGGGCCAACGTCCTGACTTTC; CDR3 protein: CASSPRSGTGGSGANVLTF
D gene: TRBD1; V gene: TRBV6-6; clone size: -; J gene: TRBJ1-6; CDR3 DNA: TGTGCCAGCAGTTACTCCGGGACAGGGTCGGATTCACCCCTCCACTTT; CDR3 protein: CASSYSGTGSDSPLHF
D gene: -; V gene: TRBV28; clone size: once; J gene: TRBJ1-5; CDR3 DNA: TGTGCCAGCAGTAACAGGGCCCACCAGCCCCAGCATTTT; CDR3 protein: CASSNRAHQPQHF
D gene: -; V gene: TRBV20-1; clone size: -; J gene: TRBJ2-1; CDR3 DNA: TGCAGTGGGGGAGATGAGCAGTTCTTC; CDR3 protein: CSGGDEQFF
D gene: -; V gene: TRBV5-6; clone size: -; J gene: TRBJ2-5; CDR3 DNA: TGTGCCAGCAGCCCGGGACTTCTAGGAGAGACCCAGTACTTC; CDR3 protein: CASSPGLLGETQYF
D gene: -; V gene: TRBV5-1; clone size: -; J gene: TRBJ1-1; CDR3 DNA: TGCGCCAGCAGCTTGGGGCAGGGGTGGACTGAAGCTTTCTTT; CDR3 protein: CASSLGQGWTEAFF
D gene: TRBD1; V gene: TRBV9; clone size: -; J gene: TRBJ1-1; CDR3 DNA: TGTGCCAGCAGCCCGCGTGACAGGGAAGTAGATATGAACACTGAAGCTTTCTTT; CDR3 protein: CASSPRDREVDMNTEAFF
D gene: -; V gene: TRBV19; clone size: -; J gene: TRBJ2-1; CDR3 DNA: TGTGCCAGTAGTAGTCCCGGGTTGGGAGTCTACAATGAGCAGTTCTTC; CDR3 protein: CASSSPGLGVYNEQFF
D gene: TRBD2; V gene: TRBV2; clone size: -; J gene: TRBJ2-2; CDR3 DNA: TGTGCCAGCATCCGGGACATATGGACTAGCGGGCCCACCGGGGAGCTGTTTTTT; CDR3 protein: CASIRDIWTSGPTGELFF
D gene: -; V gene: TRBV18; clone size: -; J gene: TRBJ2-7; CDR3 DNA: TGTGCCAGCTCACCGGGCGAGCGGCGCTCCTACGAGCAGTACTTC; CDR3 protein: CASSPGERRSYEQYF
D gene: -; V gene: TRBV13; clone size: -; J gene: TRBJ2-7; CDR3 DNA: TGTGCCAGCAGCCCCTGGACTGCTCGCCCCTACGAGCAGTACTTC; CDR3 protein: CASSPWTARPYEQYF